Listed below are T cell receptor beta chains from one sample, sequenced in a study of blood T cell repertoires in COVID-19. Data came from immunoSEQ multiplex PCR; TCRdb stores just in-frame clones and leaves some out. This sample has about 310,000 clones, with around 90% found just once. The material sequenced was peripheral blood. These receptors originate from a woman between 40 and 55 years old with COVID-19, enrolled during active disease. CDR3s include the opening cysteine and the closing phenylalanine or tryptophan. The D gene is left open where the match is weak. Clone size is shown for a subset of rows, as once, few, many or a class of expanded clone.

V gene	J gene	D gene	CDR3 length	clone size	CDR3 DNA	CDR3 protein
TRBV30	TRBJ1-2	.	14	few	TGTGCCTGGACCACCCGTGGACTCACCTATGGCTACACCTTC	CAWTTRGLTYGYTF
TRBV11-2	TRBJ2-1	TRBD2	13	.	TGTGCCAGCAGCTTAGGTCGGGGGGGTGAGCAGTTCTTC	CASSLGRGGEQFF
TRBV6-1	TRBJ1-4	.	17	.	TGTGCCAGCAGTGAAGAGGATGTGCAGGCGTATCGGGAAAAACTGTTTTTT	CASSEEDVQAYREKLFF
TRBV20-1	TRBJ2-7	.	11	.	TGCAGTGCTGGGGGGTCCTACGAGCAGTACTTC	CSAGGSYEQYF
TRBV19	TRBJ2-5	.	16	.	TGTGCCAGTAGTATTTTTCCGGGACAACTCCAAGAGACCCAGTACTTC	CASSIFPGQLQETQYF
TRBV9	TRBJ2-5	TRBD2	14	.	TGTGCCAGCACGGCTAGCGGGAGTACTGGGACCCAGTACTTC	CASTASGSTGTQYF
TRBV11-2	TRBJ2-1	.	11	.	TGTGCCAGCAGCTTACTGTATGAGCAGTTCTTC	CASSLLYEQFF
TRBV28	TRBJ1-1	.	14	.	TGTGCCAGCAGTTTAGCCGCACCGGTCGCTAAAGCTTTCTTT	CASSLAAPVAKAFF
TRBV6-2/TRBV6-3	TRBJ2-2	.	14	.	TGTGCCAGCAGTTATCGCGCGAACACCGGGGAGCTGTTTTTT	CASSYRANTGELFF
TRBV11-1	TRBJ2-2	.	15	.	TGTGCCAGCAGCTTATTCGCGCCCGGCACCGGGGAGCTGTTTTTT	CASSLFAPGTGELFF
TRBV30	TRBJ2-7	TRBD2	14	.	TGTGCCTGGAGTGCGGGGGGAATCTCCTACGAGCAGTACTTC	CAWSAGGISYEQYF
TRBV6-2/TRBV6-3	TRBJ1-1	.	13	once	TGTGCCAGCAGTCTACGGAGGGATTTGGAAGCTTTCTTT	CASSLRRDLEAFF
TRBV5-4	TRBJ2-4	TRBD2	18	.	TGTGCCAGCAGCCCGGGACTAGCGGGAGGCTCGCTCCCCAGCATTCAGTACTTC	CASSPGLAGGSLPSIQYF
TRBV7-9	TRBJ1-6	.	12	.	TGTGCCAGCAGCCCCATCAATTCACCCCTCCACTTT	CASSPINSPLHF
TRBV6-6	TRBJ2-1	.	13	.	TGTGCCAGCAGTTACTCGGACTCCAATGAGCAGTTCTTC	CASSYSDSNEQFF
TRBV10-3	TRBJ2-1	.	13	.	TGTGCCATCAGTGACAACAGTGACAATGAGCAGTTCTTC	CAISDNSDNEQFF
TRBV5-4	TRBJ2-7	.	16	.	TGTGCCAGCAGTTCCGGTCGGGGGGCCCTCGTAGGTGAGCAGTACTTC	CASSSGRGALVGEQYF
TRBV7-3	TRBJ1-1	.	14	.	TGTGCCAGCAGCTTATACGGTCCGAACACTGAAGCTTTCTTT	CASSLYGPNTEAFF
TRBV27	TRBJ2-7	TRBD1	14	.	TGTGCCAGCAGGGCGGGACAGGGGGTCCGGGAGCAGTACTTC	CASRAGQGVREQYF
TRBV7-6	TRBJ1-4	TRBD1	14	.	TGTGCCAGCACCAGGGGACAGGGAAACTCCGGGCTGTTTTTT	CASTRGQGNSGLFF
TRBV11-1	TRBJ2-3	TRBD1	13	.	TGTGCCAGCAGCTGGACAGGGGAAGATACGCAGTATTTT	CASSWTGEDTQYF
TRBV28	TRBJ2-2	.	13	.	TGTGCCAGCAGCCCTACCGGGGCCGGGGAGCTGTTTTTT	CASSPTGAGELFF
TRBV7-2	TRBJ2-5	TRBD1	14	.	TGTGCCAGCAGCCCGAGGTCAGGGGGAGAGACCCAGTACTTC	CASSPRSGGETQYF
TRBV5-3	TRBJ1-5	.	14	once	TGTGCCAGAAGCTTGGAACGCAGAAATCAGCCCCAGCATTTT	CARSLERRNQPQHF
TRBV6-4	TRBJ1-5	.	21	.	TGTGCCAGCAGTGACTCTCGGGAGGGCGTTAACGACAGGAGAAGCAATCAGCCCCAGCATTTT	CASSDSREGVNDRRSNQPQHF